This T cell receptor (beta chain) was documented in a study of OX40 agonist ivuxolimab in advanced cancers. The repertoire was sequenced with immunoSEQ multiplex PCR; TCRdb's copy has only in-frame clones and lacks some. Among over 55,000 clones, 80% to 90% were seen once, and the ten largest hold 1.9%. Trimming cost V 0 bases and J 7 bases; bases outside gene matches: 5. Germline V gene lookup returns CDR1 KGHSH and CDR2 LQKENI. The CDR3 covers 15 residues. The TCR comes from an adult with an advanced solid tumor such as melanoma, head and neck, liver or kidney cancer. The sequencing used CD4+ or CD8+ T cells sorted from blood, collected in a trial of the OX40 agonist ivuxolimab. The chain is built from TRBV18 and TRBJ2-1; 8 bases are shared with TRBD1. In DNA form, the CDR3 reads TGTGCCAGCTCACCACCGACAGGGGCAGGGAATGAGCAGTTCTTC. It codes for CASSPPTGAGNEQFF.